Below are 23 T cell receptor beta chains sequenced from a single sample in a study of brain T cells in children with intractable seizures. Stated time point: blood from clinic visit 5 months post-surgery; TSC patient then seizure free. Clones were sequenced by immunoSEQ multiplex PCR, and TCRdb holds only the in-frame ones, with some missing. The repertoire consists of 300,000 to 400,000 clones, with 93% occurring once and the leading ten covering 5.7%. The sequencing used peripheral blood, collected about 5 months after surgery. The receptors here all came from a boy under two years old with tuberous sclerosis and intractable seizures.

This clone was seen a single time. The rearrangement uses TRBV9 and TRBJ2-7; D call uncertain. CDR1 and CDR2 from the germline V gene are SGDLS and YYNGEE. The CDR3 spans 15 residues. The ends were cut back, 0 bases at V and 1 base at J, with 11 bases in the middle. The CDR3 reads CASSVAGSESYEQYF. CDR3 sequence (DNA): TGTGCCAGCAGCGTAGCGGGCAGTGAGTCCTACGAGCAGTACTTC. Full variable domain (missing parts from reference TRBV9 and TRBJ2-7): DSGVTQTPKHLITATGQRVTLRCSPRSGDLSVYWYQQSLDQGLQFLIQYYNGEERAKGNILERFSAQQFPDLHSELNLSSLELGDSALYFCASSVAGSESYEQYFGPGTRLTVT.

The chain couples TRBV7-3 to TRBJ2-1; D is ambiguous. The CDR3 covers 16 residues. Per the germline V gene, CDR1 is SGHTA and CDR2 is FQGTGA. The V gene lost 2 bases and the J gene lost 0 bases, with 11 bases spanning the gap. In DNA, the CDR3 is TGTGCCAGCAGCTTAGACTGGAAGAGCTCCTACAATGAGCAGTTCTTC. Its translation: CASSLDWKSSYNEQFF.

The chain has TRBV14 and TRBJ2-5, with D hard to call. CDR3 length: 12 residues. Trimming removed 1 base from V and 4 bases from J, with 4 bases in between. The germline V gene encodes CDR1 SGHDN and CDR2 FVKESK. The CDR3 DNA reads TGTGCCAGCAGCCAAGGGATAGAGACCCAGTACTTC. Its protein is CASSQGIETQYF.

This sequence joins TRBV4-1 and TRBJ1-5; D might be TRBD1 (5 bases). V shed 3 bases and J shed 3 bases, with 12 bases lying between them. The CDR3 loop spans 15 amino acids. Looked up from germline, CDR1 is MGHRA and CDR2 is YSYEKL. CDR3 DNA: TGCGCCAGCAGCCACGTATTAGGGGTCAATCAGCCCCAGCATTTT. Protein product: CASSHVLGVNQPQHF.

This chain connects TRBV27 to TRBJ2-7, with TRBD1 as a possible D gene (5 bases). Germline lookup yields CDR1 MNHEY and CDR2 SMNVEV (reference sequence). CDR3 length: 13 amino acids. The V and J ends lost 8 bases and 0 bases respectively, with 11 bases between them. The CDR3 DNA reads TGTGCCAGCGCGACAGCGATCTCCTACGAGCAGTACTTC. Its translation is CASATAISYEQYF.

The rearrangement uses TRBV7-8 and TRBJ2-5; TRBD2 aligns across 13 bases. This CDR3 spans 16 amino acids. Germline lookup yields CDR1 SGHVS and CDR2 FQNEAQ. V shed 5 bases, J shed 4 bases, and the junction held 7 bases outside the gene matches. In DNA form, the CDR3 reads TGTGCCAGCAGCCTTACTAGCGGGGGGGCCGGAGAGACCCAGTACTTC. This codes for CASSLTSGGAGETQYF. The full variable domain, completed using reference TRBV7-8 and TRBJ2-5, is GAGVSQSPRYKVAKRGQDVALRCDPISGHVSLFWYQQALGQGPEFLTYFQNEAQLDKSGLPSDRFFAERPEGSVSTLKIQRTQQEDSAVYLCASSLTSGGAGETQYFGPGTRLLVL.

The gene calls are TRBV12-3 or TRBV12-4 and TRBJ1-6; unclear D gene. The CDR3 has 11 residues. Trimming removed 7 bases at V and 10 bases at J, with 8 bases between. The CDR3 here is CASTVGSPLHF. DNA of the CDR3: TGTGCCAGCACTGTAGGGTCACCCCTCCACTTT.

This chain joins TRBV2 and TRBJ2-2; weak D call: TRBD1 (6 bases). The V gene lost 7 bases and the J gene lost 4 bases, with 10 bases spanning the gap. Germline V gene lookup returns CDR1 SNHLY and CDR2 FYNNEI. The CDR3 totals 13 residues. CDR3 protein: CASNRERTGELFF. The CDR3 coding sequence is TGTGCCAGCAACAGGGAACGCACCGGGGAGCTGTTTTTT.

The genes are TRBV6-5 and TRBJ2-7; 12 positions agree with TRBD2. The V gene end was trimmed by 11 bases and the J gene end by 4 bases; junction bases not matched to a gene: 12. Germline lookup yields CDR1 MNHEY and CDR2 SVGAGI. CDR3 length: 15 residues. Here the CDR3 reads CAASPGLAGTYEQYF. The CDR3 nucleotides are TGTGCCGCCAGTCCCGGACTAGCGGGGACTTACGAGCAGTACTTC.

The chain employs TRBV29-1 and TRBJ2-2; tentatively, D is TRBD1 or TRBD2 (5 bases each). Germline CDR1 SQVTM, CDR2 ANQGSEA. The CDR3 covers 15 residues. The V and J ends lost 4 bases and 1 base respectively, with 13 bases between them. This chain's CDR3 is CSVVSGQLNTGELFF. CDR3 nucleotide sequence: TGCAGCGTTGTCTCGGGGCAGTTGAACACCGGGGAGCTGTTTTTT.

The chain links TRBV9 to TRBJ2-1; 11 bases map to TRBD1. CDR1 is SGDLS and CDR2 is YYNGEE in the germline V gene. The CDR3 spans 16 residues. V gave up 3 bases and J gave up 4 bases; unmatched junction bases: 6. The CDR3 here is CASSARRDRGYNEQFF. CDR3 in DNA: TGTGCCAGCAGCGCTCGACGGGACAGGGGGTACAATGAGCAGTTCTTC.

This chain uses TRBV3-1 (or the pseudogene TRBV3-2) with TRBJ2-6; TRBD1 or TRBD2 may be the D gene (5 bases each). The V and J ends lost 0 bases and 0 bases respectively, with 12 bases between them. This CDR3 contains 18 residues. Germline V gene lookup returns CDR1 LGHDT and CDR2 YNNKEL (reference sequence). The chain's CDR3 is CASSQDRGPISGANVLTF. DNA of the CDR3: TGTGCCAGCAGCCAAGATAGGGGACCGATCTCTGGGGCCAACGTCCTGACTTTC.

The chain's CDR3 is CATSDATSGGSSYNEQFF. CDR3 DNA: TGTGCCACCAGTGATGCGACTAGCGGGGGCAGCTCCTACAATGAGCAGTTCTTC. The chain couples TRBV24-1 to TRBJ2-1; 12 bases line up with TRBD2. This CDR3 is built from 18 residues. Germline CDR1 is KGHDR and CDR2 is SFDVKD. Trimming at V came to 3 bases and at J to 0 bases, leaving 5 bases not matched to a gene.

The rearrangement uses TRBV3-1 (or the pseudogene TRBV3-2) and TRBJ2-1, with 11 bases lining up with TRBD2. This CDR3 contains 18 residues. With V trimmed by 0 bases and J by 8 bases, 12 bases remained unmatched. CDR1 and CDR2 from the germline V gene are LGHDT and YNNKEL (reference sequence). The CDR3 DNA reads TGTGCCAGCAGCCAAGATCTGCCTTTAGCGGGGGGGCGTCATGAGCAGTTCTTC. Translating it yields CASSQDLPLAGGRHEQFF.

The CDR3 loop reads CAFSLAGGPITGELFF. CDR3 bases: TGTGCCTTTTCATTAGCGGGAGGGCCGATCACCGGGGAGCTGTTTTTT. This chain uses TRBV30 with TRBJ2-2; 11 bases are a match to TRBD2. The ends lost 7 bases at V and 4 bases at J; junction bases unmatched: 11. The CDR3 spans 16 residues. Germline CDR1 is GTSNPN and CDR2 is SVGIG (reference sequence).

V usage is TRBV7-2 and J usage is TRBJ1-2; weak D call: TRBD1 (6 bases). The CDR3 is 15 residues long. The V end lost 5 bases, the J end lost 1 base, and 14 bases lay between the germline ends. Germline assignment: CDR1 SGHTA and CDR2 FQGNSA. DNA for the CDR3: TGTGCCAGCAGCGGTACCGGACAGATTAACTATGGCTACACCTTC. Protein: CASSGTGQINYGYTF.

The chain recombines TRBV19 with TRBJ2-3, with D tentatively TRBD2 (5 bases). Germline V gives CDR1 LNHDA, CDR2 SQIVND (reference sequence). V was clipped by 6 bases and J by 6 bases, with 16 bases between them. The CDR3 has 14 amino acids. CDR3 residues: CASREERRGDTQYF. The CDR3 bases are TGTGCCAGTAGAGAAGAGAGGAGAGGGGATACGCAGTATTTT.

Here the CDR3 reads CASGRDSEETQYF. The CDR3 bases are TGTGCTAGTGGTCGGGACAGCGAAGAGACCCAGTACTTC. The gene calls are TRBV12-5 and TRBJ2-5, with 7 bases fitting TRBD1. The CDR3 covers 13 residues. V dropped 5 bases and J dropped 3; count of bases not matched to a gene: 3. CDR1 and CDR2 (germline): LGHNT, FRNRAP.

This clone was seen a single time. V usage is TRBV5-6 and J usage is TRBJ1-1; no reliable D call. Germline values: CDR1 SGHDT, CDR2 YYEEEE. The V gene lost 7 bases and the J gene lost 0 bases, with 13 bases spanning the gap. There are 14 residues in the CDR3. CDR3 residues: CASSSQSMNTEAFF. Here the CDR3 DNA reads TGTGCCAGCTCTTCTCAGAGCATGAACACTGAAGCTTTCTTT.

This clone was observed once. CDR3 coding DNA: TGTGCCAGCAGCATAGGACAGGATCGGAGTCAGACGGCTTTCTTT. It specifies CASSIGQDRSQTAFF. The chain couples TRBV11-2 to TRBJ1-1; 7 bases agree with TRBD1. V trimming: 5 bases; J trimming: 11 bases; junction bases outside the gene matches: 17. Germline V CDR1 and CDR2: SGHAT, FQNNGV. CDR3 length: 15 amino acids.

The chain has TRBV7-9 and TRBJ2-4; 7 bases line up with TRBD2. The CDR3 has 14 residues. V lost 5 bases, J lost 1 base, and 2 bases stayed unmatched. CDR1 is SEHNR, CDR2 FQNEAQ, per germline (reference sequence). DNA for the CDR3: TGTGCCAGCAGCCGGGGGGAGGCCAAAAACATTCAGTACTTC. It translates to CASSRGEAKNIQYF.

J is TRBJ2-6 and V is TRBV14; no clear D. V lost 3 bases and J 2 bases, leaving 14 bases between the germline ends. Germline V gene sequence: CDR1 SGHDN, CDR2 FVKESK. There are 17 residues in the CDR3. The CDR3 loop is CASSHREVSTGANVLTF. The CDR3 DNA reads as TGTGCCAGCAGCCACCGAGAGGTTTCGACTGGGGCCAACGTCCTGACTTTC.

The rearrangement uses TRBV5-5 and TRBJ2-7, with 7 bases that match TRBD2. The CDR3 has 15 amino acids. V was pared by 0 bases and J by 1 base, with 4 bases of the junction left unmatched. Germline CDR1 is SGHKS and CDR2 is YYEKEE (reference sequence). The CDR3 DNA follows: TGTGCCAGCAGCTTGGTCGGGGGACTATCCTACGAGCAGTACTTC. Translation: CASSLVGGLSYEQYF.